This entry concerns a single T cell receptor beta chain. The antigen is undetermined. The V segment lost 3 bases and the J segment 4 bases; nucleotides outside the gene matches: 5. Germline loops: CDR1 MNHEY, CDR2 SVGAGI. The CDR3 extends over 14 amino acids. This entry belongs to a study of CD8 T cells in ankylosing spondylitis. Study-wide findings and caveats: Reported data indicate significant enrichment of disease-linked clones within matched ankylosing spondylitis synovial fluid. It appeared that ankylosing spondylitis blood was characterized by a TCR beta motif of roughly 8 highly homologous variants.

Libraries for TCR beta were made by quantitative 5'-RACE with molecular barcodes. TCRdb fed the 5' RACE reads into MiXCR, producing one record per CDR3 protein. The sample lists under 300,000 distinct CDR3 sequences, around 10% occurring once. The clonotype was recovered from a male donor with ankylosing spondylitis or in good health (not recorded which). The rearrangement joins TRBV6-5 to TRBJ2-7, with 8 bases identical to TRBD1. The sequencing sample was made of blood, either unsorted or a sorted T cell fraction (not recorded which). CDR3 protein: CASSYSDRGYEQYF. The CDR3 DNA reads as TGTGCCAGCAGTTATTCAGACAGGGGTTACGAGCAGTACTTC.